This T cell receptor beta chain came from a study of monozygotic twins with cystic fibrosis. The overall study: Libraries were built from 3 to 3.5 micrograms of fragmented DNA using about 16 PCR cycles. Findings and limits, study-wide: The repertoire was suggested to be naive-dominated, clonality median about 0.01. In 13 of 16 pairs, V gene usage was closest to the co-twin's.

Remarks on this clone: What it recognizes is unknown.

The CDR3 runs to 17 residues. J gave up 6 bases and V 1 base, and 8 bases lay outside the gene matches. Germline V lookup: CDR1 SEHNR, CDR2 FQNEAQ (reference sequence). Profiling relied on immunoSEQ multiplex PCR, and the TCRdb table lists in-frame clones only, not all of them. The data contain tens of thousands of clones, roughly 97% of them singletons. The sequencing input was blood. J is TRBJ2-1 and V is TRBV7-9, with TRBD2 identical over 11 bases. The TCR was taken from a girl aged 2 to 10 with cystic fibrosis. The CDR3 is CASSLGQLAGVGNEQFF. CDR3 DNA sequence: TGTGCCAGCAGCTTAGGCCAACTAGCGGGAGTGGGCAATGAGCAGTTCTTC. The full variable domain, with the rest looked up from reference TRBV7-9 and TRBJ2-1, is DTGVSQNPRHKITKRGQNVTFRCDPISEHNRLYWYRQTLGQGPEFLTYFQNEAQLEKSRLLSDRFSAERPKGSFSTLEIQRTEQGDSAMYLCASSLGQLAGVGNEQFFGPGTRLTVL.